A single sample gave rise to the 25 T cell receptor beta chains below, sequenced in a study of blood T cell repertoires in COVID-19. The data were produced by immunoSEQ multiplex PCR, yet TCRdb's version contains in-frame clones alone and is incomplete. The sample contains roughly 68,000 clones, about 87% of which appear only once. The source material was peripheral blood. Receptor source: a woman at least 80 years old with active COVID-19.

The genes are TRBV20-1 and TRBJ1-2; D is ambiguous. In germline, CDR1 is DFQATT, CDR2 SNEGSKA (reference sequence). Trimming removed 2 bases from V and 6 bases from J, with 7 bases in between. There are 11 residues in the CDR3. This chain's CDR3 is CSARLSHGYTF. CDR3 DNA: TGCAGTGCTAGACTCTCCCATGGCTACACCTTC.

The chain combines TRBV12-3 or TRBV12-4 with TRBJ1-2; D may be TRBD1 (5 bases). The CDR3 has 12 residues. V was trimmed by 6 bases and J by 4 bases, leaving 9 bases between them. The CDR3 sequence: CASSQGGYGYTF. In nucleotides, the CDR3 is TGTGCCAGCAGCCAGGGTGGCTATGGCTACACCTTC.

The gene calls are TRBV10-3 and TRBJ1-5; no firm D call. This CDR3 region has 15 residues. The germline gives CDR1 ENHRY, CDR2 SYGVKD. V was pared by 0 bases and J by 4 bases, with 10 bases between. This chain's CDR3 is CAISESVSGNQPQHF. The DNA for the CDR3 is TGTGCCATCAGTGAGTCTGTGTCGGGGAATCAGCCCCAGCATTTT.

The genes are TRBV28 and TRBJ2-5, with a weak D call TRBD1 (6 bases). Trimming removed 2 bases at V and 6 bases at J, with 10 bases between. The CDR3 is 13 amino acids. The V gene's germline CDR1 is MDHEN and CDR2 SYDVKM. The CDR3 is CASSLMGAKTQYF. The CDR3 DNA is TGTGCCAGCAGTTTAATGGGGGCTAAGACCCAGTACTTC.

This clone was seen more than once but under ten times. The V and J genes are TRBV4-1 and TRBJ2-3; 7 positions agree with TRBD2. The CDR3 is 15 residues long. The junction had 5 bases not matched to a gene; V was cut back by 1 base and J by 4 bases. Germline V gene lookup returns CDR1 MGHRA and CDR2 YSYEKL. CDR3 in amino acids: CASSQGGGSPDTQYF. Written as DNA, the CDR3 is TGCGCCAGCAGCCAAGGTGGCGGGAGCCCAGATACGCAGTATTTT.

The chain couples TRBV7-9 to TRBJ2-1; 9 nucleotides agree with TRBD2. Trimming cost V 1 base and J 2 bases; bases outside gene matches: 6. Germline CDR1 SEHNR, CDR2 FQNEAQ (reference sequence). This CDR3 is 17 amino acids long. The CDR3 is CASSLVLAGAPYNEQFF. In DNA form, the CDR3 reads TGTGCCAGCAGCTTAGTGTTAGCGGGAGCCCCCTACAATGAGCAGTTCTTC.

The V and J genes are TRBV2 and TRBJ1-1, with a weak D call TRBD1 (5 bases). The CDR3 is 12 amino acids. CDR1 and CDR2 (germline): SNHLY, FYNNEI. V gave up 4 bases and J gave up 7 bases, with 10 bases separating them. CDR3 coding DNA: TGTGCCAGCAGTGCAAGGGGCGGTGAAGCTTTCTTT. It is translated as CASSARGGEAFF. Looking up the rest from reference TRBV2 and TRBJ1-1 gives the full variable domain: EPEVTQTPSHQVTQMGQEVILRCVPISNHLYFYWYRQILGQKVEFLVSFYNNEISEKSEIFDDQFSVERPDGSNFTLKIRSTKLEDSAMYFCASSARGGEAFFGQGTRLTVV.

The gene calls are TRBV5-5 and TRBJ1-3, with D unresolved. The CDR3 extends over 15 amino acids. The V gene's germline CDR1 is SGHKS and CDR2 YYEKEE (reference sequence). V was shortened by 0 bases and J by 0 bases, with 7 bases between the two germline ends. For the CDR3, the DNA is TGTGCCAGCAGCTTGGTCCGGGGCTCTGGAAACACCATATATTTT. It encodes CASSLVRGSGNTIYF.

The chain is built from TRBV7-9 and TRBJ1-5; D call uncertain. Germline V gene data show CDR1 as SEHNR and CDR2 as FQNEAQ (reference sequence). The CDR3 totals 16 residues. V was clipped by 1 base and J by 7 bases, with 17 bases between them. The CDR3 here is CASSLGSGGGEQPQHF. The CDR3, as DNA: TGTGCCAGCAGCTTAGGGTCAGGAGGTGGAGAGCAGCCCCAGCATTTT.

A single count supports this clone. The chain couples TRBV29-1 to TRBJ1-2; D possibly corresponds to TRBD1 (6 bases). CDR3 length equals 12 residues. V lost 7 bases and J 6 bases, leaving 15 bases between the germline ends. Germline lookup yields CDR1 SQVTM and CDR2 ANQGSEA. CDR3 sequence reads: CSGLRGFDGYTF. Here the CDR3 DNA reads TGCAGCGGCCTCAGGGGATTTGATGGCTACACCTTC.

This sequence joins TRBV10-3 and TRBJ2-7; D gene ambiguous. The CDR3 contains 15 residues. The V gene's germline CDR1 is ENHRY and CDR2 SYGVKD. Trimming removed 0 bases from V and 1 base from J, with 10 bases in between. The CDR3 loop is CAISESRSASYEQYF. The CDR3 DNA reads TGTGCCATCAGTGAGTCGAGGTCTGCTTCCTACGAGCAGTACTTC.

The chain uses TRBV27 and TRBJ2-7; tentatively, D is TRBD2 (6 bases). CDR1 and CDR2 (germline): MNHEY, SMNVEV (reference sequence). Trimming cost V 6 bases and J 2 bases, with 11 bases left between them. This CDR3 contains 13 residues. DNA of the CDR3: TGTGCCAGCAGCCGAGGCGGGGCCTACGAGCAGTACTTC. This gives the protein CASSRGGAYEQYF.

The chain has TRBV28 and TRBJ1-2; unclear D gene. V was pared by 2 bases and J by 8 bases, with 12 bases between. The germline CDR1 and CDR2 sequences are MDHEN and SYDVKM. This CDR3 comprises 13 residues. CDR3 nucleotide sequence: TGTGCCAGCAGTTTACAGGCCGTTGAGGGCTACACCTTC. Translating gives CASSLQAVEGYTF.

The chain is built from TRBV6-2 or TRBV6-3 and TRBJ1-5; tentative D call: TRBD1 (6 bases). Germline V lookup: CDR1 MNHEY, CDR2 SVGEGT. The CDR3 covers 15 residues. The V end was cut by 2 bases, the J end by 1 base, with 9 bases between. The CDR3 nucleotides are TGTGCCAGCAGTTACGGGGGGGCGAGCAATCAGCCCCAGCATTTT. Amino acid sequence: CASSYGGASNQPQHF.

The chain joins TRBV4-2 to TRBJ2-1, with D possibly matching TRBD2 (6 bases). Germline-derived CDR1 and CDR2 are LGHNA and YNFKEQ. The V end lost 4 bases, the J end lost 7 bases, and 14 bases lay between the germline ends. There are 14 residues in the CDR3. The DNA of the CDR3 is TGTGCCAGCAGCCTCGTGGGGGGAGGAAATGAGCAGTTCTTC. This encodes CASSLVGGGNEQFF.

The chain couples TRBV6-6 to TRBJ2-7; perhaps TRBD2 as D (6 bases). V was cut by 3 bases and J by 4 bases, with 13 bases left in between. Germline CDR1 is MNHNY and CDR2 is SVGAGI (reference sequence). The CDR3 spans 14 residues. The CDR3: CASSYRREGYEQYF. Here the CDR3 DNA reads TGTGCCAGCAGTTATCGGCGGGAAGGATACGAGCAGTACTTC.

This clone was seen a few times. This chain joins TRBV2 and TRBJ2-7; no clear D. Germline lookup yields CDR1 SNHLY and CDR2 FYNNEI. The ends were cut back, 11 bases at V and 3 bases at J, with 11 bases in the middle. The CDR3 is made up of 11 amino acids. CDR3 nucleotides: TGTGCCGGCTCACCGCTCTACGAGCAGTACTTC. This sequence encodes CAGSPLYEQYF.

The chain couples TRBV7-2 to TRBJ2-1; 9 bases are shared with TRBD2. The CDR3 runs 15 residues. Germline V gene data show CDR1 as SGHTA and CDR2 as FQGNSA. J was trimmed by 3 bases and V by 6 bases; bases with no gene match: 6. CDR3 sequence (DNA): TGTGCCAGCAGTCAGGGACTAGCCCTCTACAATGAGCAGTTCTTC. Protein product: CASSQGLALYNEQFF.

This chain links TRBV7-2 with TRBJ2-7; 7 bases are shared with TRBD1. The CDR3 covers 15 residues. With 2 bases clipped from V and 0 bases from J, the junction kept 4 bases outside the gene matches. Per germline, CDR1 SGHTA and CDR2 FQGNSA. CDR3 sequence: CASSLPGTASYEQYF. The CDR3 bases are TGTGCCAGCAGCTTACCTGGGACAGCCTCCTACGAGCAGTACTTC.

The V and J genes are TRBV4-1 and TRBJ1-4, with D uncertain. Germline CDR1 reads MGHRA; CDR2 reads YSYEKL. V shed 1 base and J shed 1 base, with 7 bases lying between them. The CDR3 contains 15 residues. CDR3: CASSQAPGTNEKLFF. Written as DNA, the CDR3 is TGCGCCAGCAGCCAAGCTCCGGGAACTAATGAAAAACTGTTTTTT.

The chain carries TRBV5-4 and TRBJ2-5; D is perhaps TRBD1 (6 bases). Germline V gene sequence: CDR1 SGHNT, CDR2 YYREEE (reference sequence). The CDR3 is made up of 13 amino acids. Deletions cut 7 bases from V and 2 bases from J, with 12 bases between. The CDR3 loop is CASAGAKQETQYF. CDR3 bases: TGTGCCAGCGCAGGGGCAAAGCAAGAGACCCAGTACTTC.

In this sample, this clone turned up once. J is TRBJ2-1 and V is TRBV19; D is perhaps TRBD2 (6 bases). Per germline, CDR1 LNHDA and CDR2 SQIVND (reference sequence). V lost 3 bases, J lost 4 bases, and 16 bases lay in between. The CDR3 contains 16 residues. The CDR3 DNA is TGTGCCAGTAGTATGAGGGGCGGGGACGGTTACAATGAGCAGTTCTTC. Protein product: CASSMRGGDGYNEQFF.

This clone occurred once. V and J are TRBV6-2 or TRBV6-3 and TRBJ2-1, with 9 positions matching TRBD2. V lost 4 bases and J lost 5; bases outside the gene matches: 9. The germline V gene has CDR1 MNHEY and CDR2 SVGEGT. This CDR3 has 16 residues. CDR3 loop: CASSWILAGYHNEQFF. The DNA for the CDR3 is TGTGCCAGCAGTTGGATACTAGCGGGCTATCACAATGAGCAGTTCTTC.

The rearrangement links TRBV3-1 (or the pseudogene TRBV3-2) to TRBJ2-7, with D unresolved. The CDR3 is 12 amino acids. The V end was cut by 3 bases, the J end by 6 bases, with 9 bases between. The germline gives CDR1 LGHDT, CDR2 YNNKEL (reference sequence). For the CDR3, the DNA is TGTGCCAGCAGCCACCGACATCTCGAGCAGTACTTC. Translated: CASSHRHLEQYF.

The V gene is TRBV11-3, the J gene TRBJ1-1; 7 bases align to TRBD1. With 6 bases clipped from V and 7 bases from J, the junction kept 5 bases outside the gene matches. Per the germline V gene, CDR1 is SGHNT and CDR2 is YENEEA. There are 12 residues in the CDR3. Here the CDR3 reads CASSSRQGEAFF. The CDR3 nucleotides read TGTGCCAGCAGTTCCCGACAGGGTGAAGCTTTCTTT.